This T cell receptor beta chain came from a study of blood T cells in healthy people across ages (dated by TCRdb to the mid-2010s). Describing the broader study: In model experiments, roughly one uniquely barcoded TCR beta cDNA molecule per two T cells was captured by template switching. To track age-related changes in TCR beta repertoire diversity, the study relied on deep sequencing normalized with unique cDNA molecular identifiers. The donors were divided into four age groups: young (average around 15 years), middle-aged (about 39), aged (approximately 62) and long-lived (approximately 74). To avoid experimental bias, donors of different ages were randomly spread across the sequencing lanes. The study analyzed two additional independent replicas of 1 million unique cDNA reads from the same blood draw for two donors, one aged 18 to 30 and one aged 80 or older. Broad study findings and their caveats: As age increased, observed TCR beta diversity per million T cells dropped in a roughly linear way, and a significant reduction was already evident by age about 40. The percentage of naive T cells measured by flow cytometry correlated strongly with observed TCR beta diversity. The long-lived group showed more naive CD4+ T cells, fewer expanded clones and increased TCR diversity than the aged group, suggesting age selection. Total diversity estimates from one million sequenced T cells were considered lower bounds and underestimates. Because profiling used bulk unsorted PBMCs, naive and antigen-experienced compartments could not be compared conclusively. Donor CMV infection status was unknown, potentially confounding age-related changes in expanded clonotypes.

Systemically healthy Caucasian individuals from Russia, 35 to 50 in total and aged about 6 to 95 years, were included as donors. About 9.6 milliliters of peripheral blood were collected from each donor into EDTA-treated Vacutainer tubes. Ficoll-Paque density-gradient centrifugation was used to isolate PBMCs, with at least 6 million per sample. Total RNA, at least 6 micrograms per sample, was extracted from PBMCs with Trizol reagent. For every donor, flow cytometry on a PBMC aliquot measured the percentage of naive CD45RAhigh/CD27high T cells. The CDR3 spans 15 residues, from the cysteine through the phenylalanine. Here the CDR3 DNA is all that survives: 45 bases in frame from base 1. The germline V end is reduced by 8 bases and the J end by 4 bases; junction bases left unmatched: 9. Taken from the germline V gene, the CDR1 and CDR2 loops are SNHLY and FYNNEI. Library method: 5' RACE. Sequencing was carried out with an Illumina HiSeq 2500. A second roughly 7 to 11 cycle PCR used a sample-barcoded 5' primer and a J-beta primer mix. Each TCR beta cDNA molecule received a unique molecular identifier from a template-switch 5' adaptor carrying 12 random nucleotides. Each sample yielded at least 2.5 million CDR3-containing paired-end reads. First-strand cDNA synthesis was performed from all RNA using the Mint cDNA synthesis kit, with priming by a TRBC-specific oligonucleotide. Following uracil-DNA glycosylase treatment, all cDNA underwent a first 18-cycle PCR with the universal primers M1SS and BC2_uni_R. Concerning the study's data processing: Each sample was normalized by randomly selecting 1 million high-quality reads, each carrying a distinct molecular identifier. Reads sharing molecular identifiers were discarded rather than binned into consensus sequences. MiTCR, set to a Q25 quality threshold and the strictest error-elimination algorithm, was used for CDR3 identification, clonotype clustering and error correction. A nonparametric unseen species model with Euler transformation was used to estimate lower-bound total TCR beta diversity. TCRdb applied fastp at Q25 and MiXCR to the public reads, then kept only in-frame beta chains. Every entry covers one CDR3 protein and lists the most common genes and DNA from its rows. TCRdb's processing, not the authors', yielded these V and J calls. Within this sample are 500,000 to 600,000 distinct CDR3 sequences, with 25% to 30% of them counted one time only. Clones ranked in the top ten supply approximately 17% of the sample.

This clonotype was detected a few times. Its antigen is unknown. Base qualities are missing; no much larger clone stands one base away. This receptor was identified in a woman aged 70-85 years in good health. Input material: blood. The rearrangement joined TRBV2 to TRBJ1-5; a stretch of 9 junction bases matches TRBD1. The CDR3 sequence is CASRSGTGYNQPQHF. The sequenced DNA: TGTGCCAGCCGAAGTGGGACAGGGTATAATCAGCCCCAGCATTTT.